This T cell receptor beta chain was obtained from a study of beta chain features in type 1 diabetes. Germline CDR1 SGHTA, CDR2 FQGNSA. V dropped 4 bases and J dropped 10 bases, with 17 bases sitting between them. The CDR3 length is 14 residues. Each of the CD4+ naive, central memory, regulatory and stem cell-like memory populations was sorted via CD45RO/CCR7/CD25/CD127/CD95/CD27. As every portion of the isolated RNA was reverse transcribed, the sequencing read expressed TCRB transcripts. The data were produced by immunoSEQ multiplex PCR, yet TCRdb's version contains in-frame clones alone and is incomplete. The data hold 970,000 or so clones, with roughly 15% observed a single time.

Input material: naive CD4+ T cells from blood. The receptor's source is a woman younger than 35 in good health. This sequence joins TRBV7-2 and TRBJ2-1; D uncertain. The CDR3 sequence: CASSSPSLLPEQFF. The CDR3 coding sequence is TGTGCCAGCAGCTCCCCCTCCCTCCTACCAGAGCAGTTCTTC.